This TCR beta chain was profiled in a study of shared clonotypes between healthy human individuals (TCRdb year 2020). With regard to the full study: The cohort comprised a couple of women and three men aged 18 to 49 years. For each donor, three plates each were used for CD4 naive and CD4 memory, two plates were used for CD8 naive, and one plate was used for CD8 memory. The study deeply sequenced blood TCR repertoires of five healthy adults to estimate repertoire size and the extent of clonotype sharing between individuals. To increase sequencing depth and limit assay-specific biases, TCR repertoire library preparation and sequencing were carried out by different laboratories using diverse techniques. Each donor's leukapheresis produced roughly between about 0.8 and 10 billion PBMCs. Broader findings and caveats from the paper: Sampling was limited to blood, and TCR repertoires in tissue likely differ from TCR repertoires in blood. When four donors were compared, the shared fraction of clonotypes was around 5% for naive CD4, more than 3% for naive CD8, more than 2% for memory CD4, and around 0.4% for memory CD8. Based on pairwise subsampling, the degree of clonotype sharing among donors was expected to be affected by sequencing depth. Larger estimated clonotype richness was generally found for naive subsets than for memory subsets. Because the study included only a small number of donors, the genetic and exposure-history diversity represented was limited. Compared with non-shared clonotypes, clonotypes shared by all four sorted-subset donors had higher generation probabilities. Rarefaction of sorted-subset datasets indicated incomplete sequencing despite the large sequencing depth.

Donors were healthy HIV-negative adults with no recently reported acute infections or vaccinations. Only Caucasian adults living in Nashville, Tennessee, USA were represented among the donors. CD4+ T cells were enriched by magnetic negative selection, after which naive cells were positively selected on CD45RA and the negative fraction was taken as the memory subset. After blood collection by leukapheresis, PBMCs were isolated using Ficoll-Histopaque density gradient centrifugation and then cryopreserved in the vapor phase of liquid nitrogen. Purity and quantity of every magnetically sorted T cell population were checked by analytical flow cytometry. Each sorted fraction had its genomic DNA isolated and then quantified by UV absorbance on a Nanodrop 2000c. Points on this clone: No cognate antigen has been identified for it. Base qualities are not at hand, and no much larger clone is one base apart.

After removal of 5 bases from V and 8 bases from J, the junction retains 8 bases not matched to a gene. CDR1 and CDR2 are drawn from the germline V gene: SGHVS, FNYEAQ. The CDR3 starts with the cysteine, ends with the phenylalanine, and has 14 residues. The retained sequence is limited to the CDR3, 42 bases, with the frame set at the first base. TCR CDR3 regions were amplified from genomic DNA by multiplex PCR using the deep immunoSEQ assay. For each cell subset, the extracted genomic DNA was distributed evenly across all wells of several immunoSEQ 96-well plates, and each plate served as one replicate. Each replicate PCR for sorted subsets received around 200 ng genomic DNA, equal to about 30,000 T cell genomes. Purified libraries were measured with a Qubit 3.0 fluorometer, size-checked on a Bioanalyzer 2100, and measured again with the KAPA Library Quantification kit. Each immunoSEQ 96-well plate was sequenced on its own single-read 150-cycle Illumina NextSeq 550 flow cell. The original methods were these. The immunoSEQ output contained only junctional sequences without quality scores, so filtering could not match that applied to full-length reads. Sequences were annotated with PyIR, a Python wrapper for IgBLAST v1.9, and V/J genes and CDR3 were assigned using IMGT germline references. Any read was removed if the V/J assignment was weak (E-value above 1e-6), the CDR3 was missing, or the read contained stop codons, out-of-frame junctions, or ambiguous translated residues. V3J clonotypes were defined as sequences sharing an identical inferred V gene, J gene, and CDR3 amino acid sequence. Percentage overlap between repertoires was computed as shared unique clonotypes divided by the size of the smaller repertoire. Richness of each repertoire was evaluated using RTK rarefaction, the Chao1 estimator, and Recon v2.1 estimates of unobserved clonotypes. OLGA was used to compute generation probabilities for all TCRbeta clonotypes that the gDNA method yielded from a handful of donors. TCRdb's version of the immuneACCESS table is confined to in-frame rearrangements and falls short of the full clone set. An unresolved V gene accounts for under half of the shortfall where checked; the remainder is of unknown origin. V and J calls and clone size are copied from that table; D and trimming were computed from the DNA. The sample yields about a million clones; about 80% were counted once. The ten largest clones take up approximately 1.5% of the sample.

Sequenced: memory CD4+ T cells sorted from blood. Taken with the paper, the label for cell subset or site translates to: CD45RA-negative fraction. This TCR was recovered from a man between 18 and 35 years old in good health. The chain joins TRBV7-6 to TRBJ2-2; 7 of the junction bases match TRBD1. The CDR3 protein is CASSPGQARGELFF. The DNA sequence is TGTGCCAGCAGCCCAGGACAGGCCAGGGGGGAGCTGTTTTTT. Where the CDR3 stops, the reference TRBV7-6 and TRBJ2-2 genes take over; the full variable domain is GAGVSQSPRYKVTKRGQDVALRCDPISGHVSLYWYRQALGQGPEFLTYFNYEAQQDKSGLPNDRFSAERPEGSISTLTIQRTEQRDSAMYRCASSPGQARGELFFGEGSRLTVL.